This T cell receptor (beta chain) was recovered during a study of shared clonotypes between healthy human individuals. General study results and limits: The expectation was that sequencing depth would affect clonotype sharing among donors. Apart from blood, nothing was sampled; tissue repertoires likely differ.

A remark on this clone: Its target is not known.

Profiling relied on immunoSEQ multiplex PCR, and the TCRdb table lists in-frame clones only, not all of them. This sample has hundreds of thousands of clones, with around 75% found just once. All the donors were Caucasian adults who lived in Nashville, Tennessee. Germline assignment: CDR1 SNHLY and CDR2 FYNNEI. This CDR3 spans 13 amino acids. V lost 8 bases to trimming and J lost 4 bases; unmatched junction nucleotides: 7. The chain combines TRBV2 with TRBJ1-2; 7 nucleotides line up with TRBD1. The sample taken for sequencing was PBMCs. The receptor's source is a woman in her thirties or forties in good health. Some clones in this sample may be carry-over from other donors' samples. This CDR3 reads CASERGRTYGYTF. Here the CDR3 DNA reads TGTGCCAGCGAGAGGGGGCGAACCTATGGCTACACCTTC.